The present entry profiles one T cell receptor beta chain with its context. This same CDR3 is encoded by further DNA sequences in the sample. The protocol was immunoSEQ multiplex PCR, while the TCRdb copy is restricted to in-frame clones and leaves out a portion. The profile shows around 300,000 clones, approximately 87% of them singletons. The data stem from a study of cytomegalovirus exposure and HLA in healthy donors. Whole-study context: Both the 120 validation repertoires and the roughly 700 first-cohort repertoires used the same platform, as reported by a later analysis.

CDR1 and CDR2 from the germline V gene are MNHEY and SVGAGI. This CDR3 has 15 residues. Trimming removed 0 bases at V and 4 bases at J, with 10 bases between. This TCR derives from a woman aged 18-29 years in good health and CMV-seronegative. This chain joins TRBV6-5 and TRBJ2-1; D is unclear. Sample: PBMCs. The CDR3 loop reads CASSYSKRGYNEQFF. The CDR3 DNA follows: TGTGCCAGCAGTTACTCGAAACGAGGTTACAATGAGCAGTTCTTC.